A single sample gave rise to the 26 T cell receptor beta chains below, sequenced in a study of regulatory T cells in long-lasting Graves disease (dated by TCRdb to the early 2020s). The library was made by multiplex PCR. These reads were obtained on an Illumina HiSeq 4000. iRepertoire HTBI primers and Arm-PCR amplification of CDR3 regions were used to construct TCR beta libraries. Using fastp trimming at Q25 and MiXCR clonotype assembly, TCRdb reanalyzed the public sequencing data and kept in-frame beta chains. Every entry covers one CDR3 protein and lists the most common genes and DNA from its rows. This sample comprises around 250,000 distinct CDR3 sequences, around a sixth of them detected only once. Around 15% of the sample rests with the top ten. Reading the label with the study, this specimen's time point is: newly diagnosed GD, antithyroid drugs for less than 3 months. RNA was extracted from PBMCs in TRIzol for both TCR sequencing and RNA sequencing.

Separately, the same data were catalogued under a study of T cells in Graves' hyperthyroidism and ophthalmopathy.

The specimen comprised peripheral blood mononuclear cells (PBMCs), sampled at new diagnosis, from a patient treated with antithyroid drugs. Source of these receptors: a woman aged 25-40 years with Graves disease. Donor details come from another sample of the same person, matched by shared clones.

The table lists this clonotype with many counts. The chain carries TRBV5-4 and TRBJ2-3; 8 bases align to TRBD2. Germline trimming cut 3 bases from V and 3 bases from J; bases unmatched to any gene: 6. This CDR3 contains 15 residues. Looked up from germline, CDR1 is SGHNT and CDR2 is YYREEE (reference sequence). The CDR3 is CASSSGGVGTDTQYF. The CDR3 DNA is TGTGCCAGCAGCTCCGGGGGGGTTGGAACAGATACGCAGTATTTT.

A remark on this clonotype: This may stem from a read error, because a much larger clone lies one nucleotide away. The CDR3 carries no conserved terminal phenylalanine or tryptophan, so it likely arises from a read error. The chain uses TRBV7-3 and TRBJ2-5; possibly TRBD2 for D (6 bases). The CDR3 totals 15 residues. In germline, CDR1 is SGHTA, CDR2 FQGTGA. V gave up 2 bases and J gave up 1 base, with 11 bases separating them. Here the CDR3 reads CASSLARGSQETQYV. The DNA for the CDR3 is TGTGCCAGCAGCTTAGCGCGGGGTTCCCAAGAGACCCAGTACGTC.

This clonotype was recorded at least ten times. The V gene is TRBV5-1, the J gene TRBJ2-3; 8 positions match TRBD2. The CDR3 loop spans 18 amino acids. V gave up 4 bases and J gave up 0 bases; unmatched junction bases: 13. Germline values: CDR1 SGHRS, CDR2 YFSETQ. Here the CDR3 DNA reads TGCGCCAGCAGCGGGGTCCCCGGGCGGGGGGCTAGCACAGATACGCAGTATTTT. It specifies CASSGVPGRGASTDTQYF.

Many counts were recorded for this clonotype. The chain links TRBV11-2 to TRBJ1-6, with D unresolved. The CDR3 loop spans 17 amino acids. Germline assignment: CDR1 SGHAT and CDR2 FQNNGV. Trimming removed 2 bases at V and 5 bases at J, with 16 bases between. The CDR3 nucleotides are TGTGCCAGCAGCTTAATGCTTGAGATTTCGAATAATTCACCCCTCCACTTT. Protein product: CASSLMLEISNNSPLHF.

The table lists this clonotype with many counts. The chain combines TRBV2 with TRBJ1-3; 8 nucleotides align to TRBD1. The CDR3 totals 15 residues. Germline V lookup: CDR1 SNHLY, CDR2 FYNNEI. Unmatched junction bases numbered 9, after V lost 6 bases and J lost 5 bases. CDR3: CASSLTGTGRNTIYF. Written as DNA, the CDR3 is TGTGCCAGCAGCCTCACCGGGACAGGTAGAAACACCATATATTTT.

This clonotype was detected many times. The chain couples TRBV12-3 or TRBV12-4 to TRBJ1-5; D unclear. Trimming pared 5 bases from V and 6 bases from J, leaving 8 bases between. This CDR3 comprises 12 residues. The CDR3 DNA follows: TGTGCCAGCAGTCCCTGGAGTCAGCCCCAGCATTTT. Protein: CASSPWSQPQHF.

This clonotype was seen a few times. This chain links TRBV6-1 with TRBJ1-6; D possibly corresponds to TRBD1 (6 bases). V was cut by 8 bases and J by 2 bases, with 10 bases left in between. Germline values: CDR1 MNHNS, CDR2 SASEGT. The CDR3 has 14 amino acids. The CDR3 sequence is CASRQGPYNSPLHF. CDR3 DNA: TGTGCCAGCCGCCAGGGGCCCTATAATTCACCCCTCCACTTT.

This clonotype was counted many times. The chain employs TRBV5-5 and TRBJ2-3, with D maybe TRBD2 (5 bases). Germline V gene lookup returns CDR1 SGHKS and CDR2 YYEKEE (reference sequence). The CDR3 is 15 residues long. V lost 2 bases to trimming and J lost 2 bases, with 12 bases between them. CDR3 sequence (DNA): TGTGCCAGCAGCTTCACCGGGAATCCCACAGATACGCAGTATTTT. Protein: CASSFTGNPTDTQYF.

There are many counts of this clonotype. The chain has TRBV6-1 and TRBJ1-2; 11 bases line up with TRBD1. The CDR3 spans 14 residues. Germline loops: CDR1 MNHNS, CDR2 SASEGT. V shed 5 bases and J 7 bases; nucleotides not matched to a gene: 6. CDR3 region: CASSLGQGAIGYTF. The CDR3 DNA reads TGTGCCAGCAGTCTCGGACAGGGGGCGATTGGCTACACCTTC.

On this clonotype itself: This may come from a read error, since a much larger clone is one base off. The CDR3 does not end in the conserved phenylalanine or tryptophan, so this is likely a read error. The V and J genes are TRBV19 and TRBJ2-5; TRBD2 matches at 11 bases. The germline gives CDR1 LNHDA, CDR2 SQIVND (reference sequence). The trim removed 3 bases at V and 1 base at J, leaving 4 bases unmatched. The CDR3 extends over 16 amino acids. The CDR3 sequence is CASSITSGGVQETQYL. DNA of the CDR3: TGTGCCAGTAGTATTACTAGCGGGGGAGTCCAAGAGACCCAGTACCTC.

Turning to this clonotype: Mismatch with germline at one junction end may stem from a read error. The gene calls are TRBV5-6 and TRBJ1-2; D is possibly TRBD1 (6 bases). The germline CDR1 and CDR2 sequences are SGHDT and YYEEEE. This CDR3 contains 14 residues. This chain's CDR3 is CARSLQGPNYGYTF. As DNA, the CDR3 is TGTGCCCGCAGCTTGCAGGGGCCAAACTATGGCTACACCTTC.

This clonotype was recorded at least ten times. V usage is TRBV12-3 or TRBV12-4 and J usage is TRBJ2-7; D perhaps matches TRBD1 (7 bases). The CDR3 totals 13 residues. The V end lost 6 bases, the J end lost 3 bases, and 12 bases lay between the germline ends. The CDR3 here is CASSWQGGYEQYF. The CDR3, as DNA: TGTGCCAGCAGCTGGCAGGGGGGCTACGAGCAGTACTTC.

This clonotype showed up many times. The gene calls are TRBV7-6 and TRBJ2-7; D is ambiguous. The ends were cut back, 2 bases at V and 3 bases at J, with 8 bases in the middle. From germline, CDR1 is SGHVS and CDR2 FNYEAQ. There are 13 residues in the CDR3. For the CDR3, the DNA is TGTGCCAGCAGCTTACTACTGAGCTACGAGCAGTACTTC. This sequence encodes CASSLLLSYEQYF. Looking up the rest from reference TRBV7-6 and TRBJ2-7 gives the full variable domain: GAGVSQSPRYKVTKRGQDVALRCDPISGHVSLYWYRQALGQGPEFLTYFNYEAQQDKSGLPNDRFSAERPEGSISTLTIQRTEQRDSAMYRCASSLLLSYEQYFGPGTRLTVT.

The table lists this clonotype with a few counts. V gene TRBV6-5 combines with J gene TRBJ2-1; 8 positions match TRBD2. The V gene end was trimmed by 2 bases and the J gene end by 4 bases; junction bases not matched to a gene: 1. The CDR3 runs 14 residues. CDR1 is MNHEY and CDR2 is SVGAGI in the germline V gene. The CDR3 DNA reads as TGTGCCAGCAGTTACGCGGGGGGATACAATGAGCAGTTCTTC. Amino acid sequence: CASSYAGGYNEQFF.

This clonotype was counted a few times. The chain carries TRBV5-1 and TRBJ1-2; 9 nucleotides line up with TRBD1. The germline V gene has CDR1 SGHRS and CDR2 YFSETQ. This CDR3 spans 14 amino acids. V gave up 5 bases and J gave up 5 bases; unmatched junction bases: 7. The CDR3 spells CASRPTGTGYGYTF. CDR3 in DNA: TGCGCCAGCAGGCCTACCGGGACAGGGTATGGCTACACCTTC.

This sequence joins TRBV20-1 and TRBJ2-3; 11 bases align to TRBD2. V trimming: 3 bases; J trimming: 5 bases; junction bases outside the gene matches: 7. The germline gives CDR1 DFQATT, CDR2 SNEGSKA (reference sequence). The CDR3 totals 15 residues. CDR3 loop: CSASSGGVILDTQYF. In nucleotides, the CDR3 is TGCAGTGCTAGTAGCGGGGGGGTGATATTAGATACGCAGTATTTT.

This clonotype was seen a handful of times. V usage is TRBV6-1 and J usage is TRBJ2-3, with 8 bases fitting TRBD1. The J segment lost 1 base and the V segment lost 7 bases, leaving 22 bases of the junction unmatched. Per germline, CDR1 MNHNS and CDR2 SASEGT. This CDR3 region has 20 residues. CDR3 protein: CASTKTGAFGIGDGTDTQYF. The CDR3 nucleotides are TGTGCCAGCACTAAGACAGGGGCCTTCGGGATAGGGGATGGCACAGATACGCAGTATTTT.

This clonotype was counted ten times or more. The rearrangement links TRBV18 to TRBJ1-2; possible D gene TRBD1, 5 bases. Trimming removed 3 bases from V and 6 bases from J, with 17 bases in between. Germline-derived CDR1 and CDR2 are KGHSH and LQKENI. The CDR3 is 15 residues long. CDR3 residues: CASSPSSAGSDGYTF. CDR3 coding DNA: TGTGCCAGCTCACCTAGCAGTGCAGGGAGTGATGGCTACACCTTC.

This clonotype was recorded at least ten times. V gene TRBV15 combines with J gene TRBJ2-7, with D possibly TRBD1 on 6 matching bases. The V and J ends lost 2 bases and 3 bases respectively, with 14 bases between them. This CDR3 contains 15 residues. Germline V gene data show CDR1 as LNHNV and CDR2 as YYDKDF (reference sequence). The CDR3 DNA sequence: TGTGCCACCAGCAGAAACAGGGAATACGGCTACGAGCAGTACTTC. Its translation is CATSRNREYGYEQYF.

The V and J genes are TRBV11-2 and TRBJ2-3, with D tentatively TRBD2 (5 bases). Per the germline V gene, CDR1 is SGHAT and CDR2 is FQNNGV. The CDR3 sequence is 16 residues long. V was pared by 5 bases and J by 0 bases, with 15 bases between. CDR3 region: CASSPGPERSTDTQYF. CDR3 sequence (DNA): TGTGCCAGCAGCCCCGGCCCTGAGCGGAGCACAGATACGCAGTATTTT.

Turning to this clonotype: This sequence may be a read error, since a much larger clone differs from it by one base. This chain connects TRBV5-1 to TRBJ1-3; perhaps TRBD1 as D (5 bases). CDR1 is SGHRS, CDR2 YFSETQ, per germline. The CDR3 spans 14 residues. CDR3 in DNA: TGCGCCAGCAGCTCGGGGGACTCTGAAAACACCATATATTTT. It codes for CASSSGDSENTIYF.

This clonotype was seen many times. This chain links TRBV6-1 with TRBJ1-5; possibly TRBD1 for D (6 bases). CDR1 is MNHNS and CDR2 is SASEGT in the germline V gene. V was cut by 7 bases and J by 6 bases, with 19 bases left in between. There are 15 residues in the CDR3. CDR3 loop: CASTKEQGRGQPQHF. Written as DNA, the CDR3 is TGTGCCAGCACCAAAGAACAGGGAAGAGGTCAGCCCCAGCATTTT.

The chain employs TRBV3-1 and TRBJ1-2; D ambiguous. V lost 2 bases and J 1 base, leaving 11 bases between the germline ends. The germline gives CDR1 LGHDT, CDR2 YNNKEL (reference sequence). The CDR3 sequence is 15 residues long. CDR3 residues: CASSQRRLNNYGYTF. CDR3 nucleotides: TGTGCCAGCAGCCAACGCAGACTGAATAACTATGGCTACACCTTC. Filled out from reference TRBV3-1 and TRBJ1-2, the complete variable domain reads DTAVSQTPKYLVTQMGNDKSIKCEQNLGHDTMYWYKQDSKKFLKIMFSYNNKELIINETVPNRFSPKSPDKAHLNLHINSLELGDSAVYFCASSQRRLNNYGYTFGSGTRLTVV.

This clonotype appeared once. This chain joins TRBV5-1 and TRBJ2-7, with D perhaps given as TRBD1 or TRBD2 (5 bases each). The germline CDR1 and CDR2 sequences are SGHRS and YFSETQ. V lost 3 bases and J lost 2, with 15 bases in between. The CDR3 is made up of 15 amino acids. The CDR3 DNA reads TGCGCCAGCAGCTCTGGGACCCCCTCCACCTACGAGCAGTACTTC. It yields the protein CASSSGTPSTYEQYF.

This clonotype has ten or more counts. The V and J genes are TRBV9 and TRBJ2-3, with a possible D match to TRBD2 (5 bases). CDR3 length: 15 residues. Germline V gene sequence: CDR1 SGDLS, CDR2 YYNGEE. V lost 0 bases and J lost 0, with 8 bases in between. The DNA for the CDR3 is TGTGCCAGCAGCGTAGCGCCGGGGAGCACAGATACGCAGTATTTT. Its translation: CASSVAPGSTDTQYF.

This clonotype was counted many times. At one of its ends the junction is not consistent with the germline gene, which may arise from a read error. V and J are TRBV5-1 and TRBJ2-1; TRBD1 matches at 7 bases. This CDR3 is 14 amino acids long. In germline, CDR1 is SGHRS, CDR2 YFSETQ. CDR3 DNA: TGTGCCAGCAGCCGGGACAGCTCCTACAATGAGCAGTTCTTC. Translation: CASSRDSSYNEQFF.